This T cell receptor beta chain came from a study of cytomegalovirus exposure and HLA in healthy donors. Overall study results and limits: CMV antigen specificity of three CMV-associated chains was confirmed in vitro.

Per germline, CDR1 SNHLY and CDR2 FYNNEI. V dropped 7 bases and J dropped 6 bases, with 16 bases sitting between them. This CDR3 comprises 13 residues. A note on this clone: The antigen is undetermined.

Assay: immunoSEQ multiplex PCR; the TCRdb copy retains only in-frame clones and omits some. This sample has 150,000 to 200,000 clones, with about 89% found just once. The sequencing input was PBMCs. The clonotype comes from a woman younger than 30 in good health and CMV-seropositive. The V call is TRBV2, the J call TRBJ2-7; D possibly corresponds to TRBD2 (5 bases). This CDR3 reads CASIGGRESEQYF. CDR3 nucleotide sequence: TGTGCCAGCATTGGAGGAAGGGAGAGCGAGCAGTACTTC.